This T cell receptor (beta chain) stems from a study of blood T cell repertoires in COVID-19. Overall study: The United States, Italy and Spain supplied acute and convalescent COVID-19 samples. T cells, B-cell-depleted T cells, or PBMCs supplied cDNA or gDNA.

In the original processing: From reference gene primer amplification, estimates of nucleated cell counts were derived. Generated by immunoSEQ multiplex PCR, the TCRdb table keeps only in-frame clones and is missing some. V and J calls and clone size come straight from that table; D and trimming were deduced from the DNA. The repertoire has some 52,000 clones, 86% of them found once; the top ten carry around 15%. CDR3 size: 12 residues. The V end was cut by 7 bases, the J end by 0 bases, with 7 bases between. CDR1 SGDLS and CDR2 YYNGEE come from the germline V gene. The rearrangement uses TRBV9 and TRBJ1-1; D not resolved. This TCR was sampled from a man between 65 and 80 years old with acute or convalescent COVID-19. The source material was peripheral blood. The CDR3 loop reads CASGRMNTEAFF. CDR3 in DNA: TGTGCCAGCGGGCGCATGAACACTGAAGCTTTCTTT.